The T cell receptor (beta chain) described here comes from a study of PD-1 blockade in classical Hodgkin lymphoma. Study-wide results and caveats: Why repertoires differed is undefined; disease activity or prior therapy possibly contributed. Healthy donors were reported to have higher baseline TCR diversity than newly diagnosed patients.

The CDR3 loop spans 13 amino acids. The germline V gene encodes CDR1 SGHDT and CDR2 YYEEEE. Trimming cost V 4 bases and J 8 bases, with 13 bases left between them. Time point meaning: newly diagnosed, previously untreated cHL patient sample. The authors enriched CD8+ T cells from thawed PBMCs via magnetic negative selection. Newly diagnosed, untreated classical Hodgkin lymphoma PBMCs provided comparison. Libraries were prepared by immunoSEQ multiplex PCR; TCRdb keeps only in-frame clonotypes and omits some of them. The table includes approximately 9,000 clones, more than 85% detected once. Concerning this clone itself: No antigen is known for it.

The sequence was collected from a human donor with classical Hodgkin lymphoma. The rearrangement links TRBV5-6 to TRBJ2-1; tentatively, D is TRBD1 or TRBD2 (5 bases each). The sample was CD8+ T cells from blood. The CDR3 spells CASSDGGGHEQFF. The DNA of the CDR3 is TGTGCCAGCAGCGATGGTGGGGGACATGAGCAGTTCTTC.